These T cell receptor beta chains were read from a single sample in a study of blood T cell repertoires in COVID-19. Profiled with immunoSEQ multiplex PCR; TCRdb holds only in-frame clones, not every one. The profile covers about 200,000 clones, with 85% appearing a single time and 18% taken by the ten largest. Sequencing was performed on PBMCs or T cells enriched from blood (not recorded which). These receptors were taken from a middle-aged man who had recovered from COVID-19. Each CDR3 is given with its conserved first and last residue. Fields, in order: clone size, V gene, D gene, J gene, CDR3 protein, CDR3 DNA. The D gene is left open where the match is weak. The listing skips clone size in some rows; elsewhere it reads once, few, many or a size class.

NA,TRBV6-2/TRBV6-3,TRBD2,TRBJ2-1,CASSYGGAGGNEQFF,TGTGCCAGCAGTTACGGGGGAGCGGGGGGGAATGAGCAGTTCTTC
NA,TRBV27,NA,TRBJ2-7,CASSTFQGSYEQYF,TGTGCCAGCAGCACATTCCAGGGGTCCTACGAGCAGTACTTC
NA,TRBV5-6,TRBD1,TRBJ1-2,CASSHRQGVLYGYTF,TGTGCCAGCAGCCATAGACAGGGTGTGCTCTATGGCTACACCTTC
NA,TRBV13,NA,TRBJ2-7,CASSLKASYEQYF,TGTGCCAGCAGCTTAAAAGCTTCCTACGAGCAGTACTTC
NA,TRBV7-3,NA,TRBJ2-5,CASSLEREETQYF,TGTGCCAGCAGCTTAGAGCGGGAAGAGACCCAGTACTTC
NA,TRBV18,TRBD2,TRBJ2-1,CASSPPGLAGGTYNEQFF,TGTGCCAGCTCACCTCCTGGACTAGCGGGAGGGACCTACAATGAGCAGTTCTTC
NA,TRBV6-5,NA,TRBJ1-1,CATNQGSGTEAFF,TGTGCCACAAACCAGGGTAGTGGCACTGAAGCTTTCTTT
NA,TRBV13,NA,TRBJ1-2,CASSARVYGYTF,TGTGCCAGCAGCGCAAGAGTCTATGGCTACACCTTC
NA,TRBV11-2,TRBD1,TRBJ2-7,CASSTGQGAYEQYF,TGTGCCAGCAGCACAGGACAGGGAGCCTACGAGCAGTACTTC
NA,TRBV7-8,NA,TRBJ2-1,CASSLASKNEQFF,TGTGCCAGCAGCTTAGCGAGCAAGAATGAGCAGTTCTTC
NA,TRBV18,TRBD1,TRBJ1-1,CASSPGQGQEAFF,TGTGCCAGCTCACCGGGACAGGGCCAGGAAGCTTTCTTT
NA,TRBV6-5,TRBD2,TRBJ2-5,CASSLAGVQETQYF,TGTGCCAGCAGTTTAGCGGGGGTCCAAGAGACCCAGTACTTC
NA,TRBV20-1,TRBD2,TRBJ2-7,CSASRGLAGEGTYEQYF,TGCAGTGCTAGTAGGGGACTAGCGGGAGAAGGGACCTACGAGCAGTACTTC
NA,TRBV12-5,NA,TRBJ1-5,CASGWAPWTDSLNQPQHF,TGTGCTAGTGGTTGGGCCCCTTGGACGGACAGTCTCAATCAGCCCCAGCATTTT
NA,TRBV7-3,NA,TRBJ2-1,CASSASPTNEQFF,TGTGCCAGCAGCGCCTCCCCGACTAACGAGCAGTTCTTC
NA,TRBV7-6,TRBD1,TRBJ2-3,CASSLRLRQGSDTQYF,TGTGCCAGCAGCTTACGTCTGAGACAGGGGTCAGATACGCAGTATTTT
NA,TRBV18,TRBD1,TRBJ2-4,CASSPFDGRDRFTSAKNIQYF,TGTGCCAGCTCACCGTTTGACGGCCGGGACAGGTTTACGTCCGCCAAAAACATTCAGTACTTC
NA,TRBV5-1,TRBD1,TRBJ1-3,CASSVGQGGNTIYF,TGCGCCAGCAGCGTGGGACAGGGTGGAAACACCATATATTTT
NA,TRBV7-3,TRBD2,TRBJ2-2,CASSPATSAGTGELFF,TGTGCCAGCAGCCCGGCGACTAGCGCAGGAACCGGGGAGCTGTTTTTT
once,TRBV7-6,NA,TRBJ2-1,CASSPRWERNNEQFF,TGTGCCAGCAGCCCTCGTTGGGAGCGGAACAATGAGCAGTTCTTC
NA,TRBV7-9,NA,TRBJ1-2,CASSLGSGYGYTF,TGTGCCAGCAGCTTAGGATCGGGTTATGGCTACACCTTC
NA,TRBV7-8,TRBD1,TRBJ2-7,CASSLDRGAEQYF,TGTGCCAGCAGCTTGGACAGGGGGGCCGAGCAGTACTTC
NA,TRBV5-6,NA,TRBJ2-4,CASSFPGPTSNIQYF,TGTGCCAGCAGCTTCCCGGGTCCTACTTCGAACATTCAGTACTTC
NA,TRBV20-1,NA,TRBJ1-3,CSVNVRDTIYF,TGCAGTGTTAACGTCCGGGACACCATATATTTT
NA,TRBV7-6,NA,TRBJ2-2,CASSRQENTGELFF,TGTGCCAGCAGCCGACAGGAGAACACCGGGGAGCTGTTTTTT
NA,TRBV4-1,NA,TRBJ2-7,CASSHPVGTPSEQYF,TGCGCCAGCAGCCATCCGGTGGGGACACCAAGTGAGCAGTACTTC
NA,TRBV18,TRBD1,TRBJ2-5,CASSPGTGGQETQYF,TGTGCCAGCTCACCTGGGACAGGGGGCCAAGAGACCCAGTACTTC
once,TRBV11-3,NA,TRBJ2-1,CASSLGSLGLGYEQFF,TGTGCCAGCAGCTTAGGGTCCTTGGGGCTAGGGTACGAGCAGTTCTTC
once,TRBV10-3,NA,TRBJ2-7,CAISERGTEQYF,TGTGCCATCAGTGAGAGGGGGACCGAGCAGTACTTC
NA,TRBV10-2,TRBD2,TRBJ2-2,CASSESTGGTGELFF,TGCGCCAGCAGTGAGTCGACGGGGGGGACCGGGGAGCTGTTTTTT
NA,TRBV5-6,NA,TRBJ1-5,CASSFRTSNQPQHF,TGTGCCAGCAGCTTTAGGACAAGCAATCAGCCCCAGCATTTT
NA,TRBV5-8,NA,TRBJ2-5,CASSLAGQGETQYF,TGTGCCAGCAGCTTGGCCGGGCAGGGAGAGACCCAGTACTTC
NA,TRBV28,TRBD2,TRBJ2-3,CASSPGLAGDTDTQYF,TGTGCCAGCAGTCCCGGACTAGCGGGAGACACAGATACGCAGTATTTT
few,TRBV7-2,TRBD2,TRBJ2-2,CASSLAAGGPGGELFF,TGTGCCAGCAGCTTAGCGGCGGGAGGGCCCGGCGGGGAGCTGTTTTTT
NA,TRBV7-9,NA,TRBJ1-1,CASSHNLGGIEAFF,TGTGCCAGCAGCCACAACTTAGGGGGAATTGAAGCTTTCTTT
NA,TRBV12-2,NA,TRBJ1-3,CASRFNPTGAFSGNTIYF,TGTGCAAGTCGCTTTAACCCGACAGGGGCCTTCTCTGGAAACACCATATATTTT
NA,TRBV7-9,NA,TRBJ1-6,CASSLTGGGSPLHF,TGTGCCAGCAGCTTAACAGGTGGTGGGTCACCCCTCCACTTT
NA,TRBV4-1,NA,TRBJ2-1,CASSQGAGGSYNEQFF,TGCGCCAGCAGCCAGGGGGCTGGGGGCTCCTACAATGAGCAGTTCTTC
few,TRBV5-1,TRBD2,TRBJ2-1,CASSLDTSGSGVGQFF,TGCGCCAGCAGCTTGGATACTAGCGGGAGCGGTGTGGGGCAGTTCTTC
NA,TRBV11-2,TRBD2,TRBJ2-2,CASSYRGGTGELFF,TGTGCCAGCAGCTATCGGGGGGGCACCGGGGAGCTGTTTTTT